The T cell receptor beta chain described here comes from a study of shared clonotypes between healthy human individuals (dated by TCRdb to the early 2020s). Notes on the research overall: The cohort included a few men and a couple of women between 18 and 49 years of age. For each donor, three plates each were used for CD4 naive and CD4 memory, two plates were used for CD8 naive, and one plate was used for CD8 memory. Blood TCR repertoires of five healthy adults were deeply sequenced to estimate repertoire size and the extent of clonotype sharing between individuals. Libraries were prepared and TCR repertoires were sequenced by different laboratories using diverse techniques, in order to increase sequencing depth and limit assay-specific biases. Per donor, leukapheresis produced somewhere between about 0.8 and 9 billion PBMCs.

The CDR3 spans 14 residues, from the cysteine through the phenylalanine. The read is trimmed to its CDR3 DNA, 42 bases read in frame from base 1. Trimming removed 10 bases from V and 0 bases from J, leaving 13 bases between the germline ends. CDR1 and CDR2 are drawn from the germline V gene: MNHNS, SASEGT. Using the deep immunoSEQ assay, TCR CDR3 regions were amplified from genomic DNA by multiplex PCR. Extracted genomic DNA from each cell subset was distributed evenly across all wells of several immunoSEQ 96-well plates, and each plate was treated as a replicate. For sorted subsets, each replicate PCR was loaded with 200 to 250 ng genomic DNA, equivalent to 32,000 or so T cell genomes. Purified libraries were quantified with a Qubit 3.0 fluorometer, sized on a Bioanalyzer 2100, and re-quantified with the KAPA Library Quantification kit. A separate single-read 150-cycle Illumina NextSeq 550 flow cell was used to sequence each immunoSEQ 96-well plate. The original pipeline was this. The immunoSEQ output contained only junctional sequences without quality scores, so filtering could not match that applied to full-length reads. Sequences were annotated with PyIR, a Python wrapper for IgBLAST v1.9, using IMGT germline references to assign V/J genes and CDR3. Reads were filtered out if the reads had weak V/J assignments (E-value above 1e-6), no CDR3, stop codons, out-of-frame junctions, or ambiguous translated residues. V3J clonotypes were defined as sequences sharing an identical inferred V gene, J gene, and CDR3 amino acid sequence. Percentage overlap between repertoires was calculated by dividing the number of shared unique clonotypes by the size of the smaller repertoire. Richness of each repertoire was evaluated using RTK rarefaction, the Chao1 estimator, and Recon v2.1 estimates of unobserved clonotypes. Generation probabilities for all TCRbeta clonotypes obtained by the gDNA method from a handful of donors were computed using OLGA. As stored in TCRdb, this immuneACCESS dataset retains in-frame rearrangements with V and J assigned. A fraction of the clones does not appear; measured against another copy, unresolved V genes explain less than half of the discrepancy, and the remainder lacks a known reason. V and J calls and clone size come straight from that table; D and trimming were deduced from the DNA. This sample has 2 million to 2.5 million clones in its table, and around 96% of those were observed once. The ten largest make up 0.85% to 1.2% of the sample.

What the study reported, not specific to this receptor: Based on pairwise subsampling, the degree of clonotype sharing among donors was expected to be affected by sequencing depth. Naive subsets generally had larger estimated clonotype richness than memory subsets. Rarefaction of sorted-subset datasets indicated incomplete sequencing despite the large sequencing depth. Sampling was limited to blood, and TCR repertoires in tissue likely differ from TCR repertoires in blood. Sharing across several donors was observed for about 4.8% of naive CD4, 3% to 4% of naive CD8, about 2.5% of memory CD4, and roughly 0.4% of memory CD8 clonotypes. Compared with non-shared clonotypes, clonotypes shared by all four sorted-subset donors had higher generation probabilities. Because the study included a small number of donors, the genetic and exposure-history diversity represented was limited.

As regards this clone: Which antigen it targets is not known. No clone much larger than this one lies a single base away; base qualities are absent.

For the CD8 naive samples, CD45RO-negative cells were positively selected for CCR7, yielding a CD45RA+CCR7+ population from which TemRA cells were excluded. The donors were healthy, HIV-negative adults with no recently reported acute infections or vaccinations. All donors were Caucasian adults living in Nashville, Tennessee, USA. Blood was collected by leukapheresis, and PBMCs were isolated by Ficoll-Histopaque density gradient centrifugation and then cryopreserved in liquid nitrogen vapor phase. Analytical flow cytometry was used to check the purity and quantity of each magnetically sorted T cell population. Genomic DNA was isolated from each sorted fraction and quantified by UV absorbance on a Nanodrop 2000c.

The receptor was derived from a young man in good health. Sequencing used naive CD8+ T cells sorted from blood. Per the publication, the cell subset or site label means: CD45RA+CCR7+. The receptor chain draws on TRBV6-1 and TRBJ1-3, with no confidently assigned D gene. The sequence in DNA is TGTGCCATCGATGAGTGGAGCTCTGGAAACACCATATATTTT. Translated, this gives CAIDEWSSGNTIYF.